What follows describes a single T cell receptor beta chain. These data originate in a study of response to subunit inactivated influenza vaccine. TCRdb reprocessed the RT-PCR reads with MiXCR, giving one entry per CDR3 protein. Of approximately 680,000 distinct CDR3 sequences detected, more than 15% appear once; the ten largest clones hold roughly 12%. The germline gives CDR1 MNHEY, CDR2 SMNVEV (reference sequence). V was clipped by 1 base and J by 2 bases; unmatched bases: 6. This CDR3 contains 16 residues. The TCR comes from a man over 45 who received an inactivated influenza vaccine. The J gene is TRBJ2-3, the V gene TRBV27; 7 positions match TRBD1. The source was PBMCs from blood, collected about 13 days after vaccination. DNA for the CDR3: TGTGCCAGCAGTTTATTCGGGACAGCATACACAGATACGCAGTATTTT. It yields the protein CASSLFGTAYTDTQYF.